This record covers a single TCR beta chain. Sequencing used immunoSEQ multiplex PCR; TCRdb keeps in-frame clones, though not all of them. In the table there are tens of thousands of clones, more than 90% of which are singletons. This CDR3 has 14 amino acids. The ends were cut back, 0 bases at V and 2 bases at J, with 9 bases in the middle. Germline CDR1 SGHRS, CDR2 YFSETQ. This entry belongs to a study of blood T cell repertoires in COVID-19. This chain uses TRBV5-1 with TRBJ2-7; tentative D call: TRBD1 (5 bases). This receptor was identified in a human donor with active COVID-19. The donor label of this sample is uncertain. Sequencing used peripheral blood. The DNA for the CDR3 is TGCGCCAGCAGCTTGGACAGGCCCACCTACGAGCAGTACTTC. Encoded protein: CASSLDRPTYEQYF.